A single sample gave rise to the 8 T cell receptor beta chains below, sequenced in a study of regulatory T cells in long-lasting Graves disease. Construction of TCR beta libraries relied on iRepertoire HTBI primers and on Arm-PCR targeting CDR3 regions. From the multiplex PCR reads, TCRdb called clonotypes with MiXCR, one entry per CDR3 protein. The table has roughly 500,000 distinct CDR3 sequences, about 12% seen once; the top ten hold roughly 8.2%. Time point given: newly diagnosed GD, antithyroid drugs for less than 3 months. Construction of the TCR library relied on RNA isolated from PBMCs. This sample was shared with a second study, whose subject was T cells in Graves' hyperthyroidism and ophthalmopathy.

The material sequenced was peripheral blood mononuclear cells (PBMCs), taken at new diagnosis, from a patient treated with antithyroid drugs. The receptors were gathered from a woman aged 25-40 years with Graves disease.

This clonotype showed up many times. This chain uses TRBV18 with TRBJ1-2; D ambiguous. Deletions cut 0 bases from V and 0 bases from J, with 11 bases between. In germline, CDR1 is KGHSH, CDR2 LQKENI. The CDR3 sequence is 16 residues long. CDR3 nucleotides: TGTGCCAGCTCACCACCATCGGCGGACCCTAACTATGGCTACACCTTC. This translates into CASSPPSADPNYGYTF.

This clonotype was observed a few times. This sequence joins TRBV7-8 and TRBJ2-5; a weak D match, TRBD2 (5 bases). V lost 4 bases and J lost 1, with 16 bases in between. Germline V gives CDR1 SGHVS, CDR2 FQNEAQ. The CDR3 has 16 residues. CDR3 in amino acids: CASSSRVGGTQETQYF. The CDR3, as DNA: TGTGCCAGCAGCTCGAGGGTCGGCGGAACCCAAGAGACCCAGTACTTC.

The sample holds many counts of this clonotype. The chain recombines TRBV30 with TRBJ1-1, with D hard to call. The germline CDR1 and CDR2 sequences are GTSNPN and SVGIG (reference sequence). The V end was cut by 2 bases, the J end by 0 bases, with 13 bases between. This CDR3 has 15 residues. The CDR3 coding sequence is TGTGCCTGGAGTCGAGGGCATGCTATGAACACTGAAGCTTTCTTT. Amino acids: CAWSRGHAMNTEAFF.

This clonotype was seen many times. The CDR3 reads CASSPALWGERRGTEAFF. In nucleotides, the CDR3 is TGTGCCAGCAGCCCAGCCTTGTGGGGCGAACGAAGGGGCACTGAAGCTTTCTTT. The chain joins TRBV27 to TRBJ1-1; a possible D gene is TRBD1 (5 bases). The CDR3 runs to 18 residues. Germline-derived CDR1 and CDR2 are MNHEY and SMNVEV (reference sequence). V lost 6 bases and J 4 bases, leaving 27 bases between the germline ends.

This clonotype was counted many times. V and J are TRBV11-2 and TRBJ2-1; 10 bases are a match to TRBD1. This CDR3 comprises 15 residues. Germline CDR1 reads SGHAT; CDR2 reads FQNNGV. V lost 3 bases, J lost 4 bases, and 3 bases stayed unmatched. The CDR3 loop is CASSFGTGAYNEQFF. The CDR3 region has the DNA TGTGCCAGCAGCTTCGGGACAGGGGCTTACAATGAGCAGTTCTTC.

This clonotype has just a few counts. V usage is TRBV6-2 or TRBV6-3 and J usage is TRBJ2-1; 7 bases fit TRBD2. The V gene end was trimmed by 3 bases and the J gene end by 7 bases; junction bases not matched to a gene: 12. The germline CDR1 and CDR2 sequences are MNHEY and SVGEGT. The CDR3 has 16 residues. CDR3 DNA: TGTGCCAGCAGTTATTTCAGGGTGATGGGAGGGAATGAGCAGTTCTTC. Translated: CASSYFRVMGGNEQFF.

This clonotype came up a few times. This CDR3 is CAWIEHPNTEAFF. DNA for the CDR3: TGTGCCTGGATAGAGCACCCGAACACTGAAGCTTTCTTT. This chain joins TRBV30 and TRBJ1-1; no reliable D call. CDR1 and CDR2 (germline): GTSNPN, SVGIG (reference sequence). With 4 bases removed from V and 1 base from J, the gap between germline ends came to 10 bases. The CDR3 contains 13 residues.

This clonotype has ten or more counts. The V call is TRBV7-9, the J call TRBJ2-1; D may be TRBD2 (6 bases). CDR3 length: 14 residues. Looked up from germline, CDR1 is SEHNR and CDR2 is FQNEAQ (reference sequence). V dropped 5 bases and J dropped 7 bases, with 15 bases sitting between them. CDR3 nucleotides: TGTGCCAGCAGCGCGACAACTAGCCGTAATGAGCAGTTCTTC. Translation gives CASSATTSRNEQFF.